There are a few counts of the clone carrying this T cell receptor beta chain. Antigen unknown. The length of the CDR3 is 13 residues. Germline V lookup: CDR1 GTSNPN, CDR2 SVGIG (reference sequence). The V end was cut by 2 bases, the J end by 1 base, with 9 bases between. Time point reported: after neoadjuvant nivolumab, at surgical resection. This record comes from a study of neoadjuvant anti-PD-1 for oral cavity cancer. Study findings and constraints: After neoadjuvant nivolumab, PBMC T cell clonality was significantly higher in non-responders than responders.

Six replicates per PBMC sample, mostly from 400 to 500 ng of genomic DNA. TCRdb keeps only in-frame clones here, not all; method: immunoSEQ multiplex PCR. The repertoire holds 8,000 to 10,000 clones, about 65% seen once, with 4.4% in the top ten. This sequence was found in a person aged 35 to 85 with oral cavity squamous cell carcinoma. The sequences come from PBMCs, collected after nivolumab (anti-PD-1) treatment. This chain joins TRBV30 and TRBJ2-7, with a tentative D call TRBD2 (6 bases). This CDR3 is CAWSRRGSYEQYF. The CDR3 bases are TGTGCCTGGAGTAGACGGGGGTCCTACGAGCAGTACTTC.